The next 20 T cell receptor beta chains were all read from a single sample in a study of molecular identifiers for immune sequencing clone quantification. MiXCR, run by TCRdb on the PCR reads, gives a single entry per CDR3 protein. The data contain approximately 680,000 distinct CDR3 sequences, roughly 25% of them singletons. The source material was naive CD8+ T cells from blood, with Jurkat cell RNA spiked in. Subset meaning: FACS-sorted CD8+CD4-CCR7+CD45RA+ naive T cells. Every receptor here comes from a human donor in good health. Some libraries in this study had Jurkat cell RNA spiked in.

CDR3 region: CASSPTGGLSYEQYF. CDR3 DNA: TGTGCCAGCAGTCCAACCGGGGGCCTCTCCTACGAGCAGTACTTC. This chain uses TRBV2 with TRBJ2-7; D assignment may be TRBD1 or TRBD2 (6 bases each). CDR1 and CDR2 from the germline V gene are SNHLY and FYNNEI. V was pared by 5 bases and J by 0 bases, with 14 bases between. The CDR3 spans 15 residues.

The chain couples TRBV12-3 or TRBV12-4 to TRBJ1-5; D unclear. CDR3 length: 15 residues. The ends were cut back, 0 bases at V and 3 bases at J, with 9 bases in the middle. The DNA for the CDR3 is TGTGCCAGCAGTTTAGCGATCCGGGACAATCAGCCCCAGCATTTT. This translates into CASSLAIRDNQPQHF.

The chain carries TRBV28 and TRBJ2-2; 10 nucleotides align to TRBD2. Per the germline V gene, CDR1 is MDHEN and CDR2 is SYDVKM. The CDR3 totals 17 residues. With V trimmed by 2 bases and J by 3 bases, 6 bases remained unmatched. The DNA of the CDR3 is TGTGCCAGCAGTTTAGTCCCTAGCGGGAGTTACACCGGGGAGCTGTTTTTT. Its translation is CASSLVPSGSYTGELFF.

A note on this clonotype: It may be a read error: a sequence one base away is much more abundant. This sequence joins TRBV7-8 and TRBJ2-5, with 7 nucleotides matching TRBD1. The CDR3 totals 16 residues. Germline CDR1 and CDR2: SGHVS and FQNEAQ. CDR3 protein: CAGSLGRTGLQETQYF. Here the CDR3 DNA reads TGTGCCGGCAGCTTAGGCCGGACAGGCCTACAAGAGACCCAGTACTTC.

The chain joins TRBV2 to TRBJ2-7, with 9 bases aligning to TRBD2. The CDR3 covers 15 residues. Germline V gene sequence: CDR1 SNHLY, CDR2 FYNNEI. Trimming cost V 2 bases and J 2 bases; bases outside gene matches: 4. CDR3 DNA sequence: TGTGCCAGCAGTGAAACAGCGGGGGGAGCCTACGAGCAGTACTTC. It translates to CASSETAGGAYEQYF.

This clonotype has at least ten counts. V gene TRBV6-5 combines with J gene TRBJ2-7; 8 nucleotides match TRBD1. This CDR3 comprises 13 residues. Trimming cost V 2 bases and J 6 bases; bases outside gene matches: 3. CDR1 and CDR2 from the germline V gene are MNHEY and SVGAGI. CDR3 bases: TGTGCCAGCAGTTACGGACAGGGTCGCGAGCAGTACTTC. Its translation is CASSYGQGREQYF.

In its sample, this clonotype was seen many times. The V call is TRBV14, the J call TRBJ2-2; D unclear. The CDR3 sequence is 17 residues long. Germline V gives CDR1 SGHDN, CDR2 FVKESK. V dropped 0 bases and J dropped 1 base, with 12 bases sitting between them. For the CDR3, the DNA is TGTGCCAGCAGCCAAGAACAGTGGCGGATGAACACCGGGGAGCTGTTTTTT. Amino acid sequence: CASSQEQWRMNTGELFF.

As regards this clonotype: Given a much more abundant clone one base away, this may be a read error. The chain is built from TRBV4-3 and TRBJ2-1; D unresolved. This CDR3 contains 14 residues. V dropped 2 bases and J dropped 9 bases, with 14 bases sitting between them. CDR1 and CDR2 from the germline V gene are LGHNA and YSLEER. CDR3 protein: CASSQRSECAEQFF. As DNA, the CDR3 is TGCGCCAGCAGCCAAAGATCGGAGTGTGCTGAGCAGTTCTTC.

The V and J genes are TRBV6-5 and TRBJ2-4, with 9 bases aligning to TRBD1. The CDR3 runs 14 residues. The germline V gene has CDR1 MNHEY and CDR2 SVGAGI. V lost 5 bases to trimming and J lost 7 bases; unmatched junction nucleotides: 6. The chain's CDR3 is CASSKGTGWNIQYF. CDR3 DNA sequence: TGTGCCAGCAGTAAAGGGACAGGGTGGAACATTCAGTACTTC.

The sample holds a few counts of this clonotype. The conserved phenylalanine or tryptophan is not found at the CDR3 terminus, so this likely reflects a read error. This chain connects TRBV19 to TRBJ1-1, with D maybe TRBD1 (6 bases). CDR3 length equals 13 residues. CDR1 is LNHDA, CDR2 SQIVND, per germline (reference sequence). Trimming pared 6 bases from V and 6 bases from J, leaving 14 bases between. The CDR3 region is CASRGTNKPEAFL. The CDR3 nucleotides are TGTGCCAGTAGGGGGACAAATAAACCTGAAGCTTTCTTA.

This clonotype appeared many times. The chain recombines TRBV29-1 with TRBJ2-7; 7 bases are a match to TRBD2. Trimming took 6 bases from V and 4 from J; bases not matched to a gene: 9. This CDR3 comprises 13 residues. Germline V gene lookup returns CDR1 SQVTM and CDR2 ANQGSEA. CDR3 DNA: TGCAGCGTAAGGTTCCGCGGGAGTTACGAGCAGTACTTC. Its translation: CSVRFRGSYEQYF.

This clonotype occurred many times. This chain connects TRBV20-1 to TRBJ2-7; weak D call: TRBD2 (7 bases). The CDR3 length is 17 residues. Trimming removed 4 bases from V and 1 base from J, with 23 bases in between. CDR1 DFQATT and CDR2 SNEGSKA come from the germline V gene (reference sequence). The CDR3 reads CSAKGGTMSRSSYEQYF. Here the CDR3 DNA reads TGCAGTGCTAAAGGGGGGACTATGAGTCGCTCGTCCTACGAGCAGTACTTC.

This clonotype was seen a few times. The chain links TRBV27 to TRBJ1-5, with a weak D call TRBD1 (6 bases). The CDR3 has 13 amino acids. Looked up from germline, CDR1 is MNHEY and CDR2 is SMNVEV (reference sequence). V gave up 6 bases and J gave up 5 bases, with 11 bases separating them. CDR3 bases: TGTGCCAGCAGAGACAGGTACGATCAGCCCCAGCATTTT. This translates into CASRDRYDQPQHF.

This clonotype occurred many times. The chain recombines TRBV29-1 with TRBJ2-7, with D possibly TRBD1 on 6 matching bases. This CDR3 region has 15 residues. V shed 0 bases and J shed 5 bases, with 17 bases lying between them. Germline lookup yields CDR1 SQVTM and CDR2 ANQGSEA. The CDR3 DNA sequence: TGCAGCGTTGAAGATCCGGCAGGGGCCGGGGACGAGCAGTACTTC. Amino acid sequence: CSVEDPAGAGDEQYF.

The gene calls are TRBV27 and TRBJ2-1, with D hard to call. Germline values: CDR1 MNHEY, CDR2 SMNVEV (reference sequence). The CDR3 covers 14 residues. V shed 5 bases and J shed 2 bases, with 10 bases lying between them. The CDR3 DNA reads TGTGCCAGCAGTCGGTCCTCGACCTACAATGAGCAGTTCTTC. This codes for CASSRSSTYNEQFF.

The chain recombines TRBV19 with TRBJ2-5; 8 positions agree with TRBD2. The trim removed 5 bases at V and 5 bases at J, leaving 13 bases unmatched. The germline gives CDR1 LNHDA, CDR2 SQIVND (reference sequence). This CDR3 has 16 amino acids. This chain's CDR3 is CASSLGPGLVEETQYF. Written as DNA, the CDR3 is TGTGCCAGTAGTCTCGGACCGGGACTAGTGGAGGAGACCCAGTACTTC.

This clonotype showed up many times. The CDR3 nucleotides read TGCAGTGCCGCGCAGCTGGGAGCGGCCGGGGAGCTGTTTTTT. Translation: CSAAQLGAAGELFF. V gene TRBV20-1 combines with J gene TRBJ2-2, with D perhaps TRBD2 (5 bases). Germline V gene sequence: CDR1 DFQATT, CDR2 SNEGSKA (reference sequence). V lost 6 bases, J lost 6 bases, and 17 bases lay in between. The CDR3 runs 14 residues.

About this clonotype: This may arise from a read error, as a much more abundant clone is one base away. This chain uses TRBV7-6 with TRBJ2-7; D might be TRBD2 (5 bases). The CDR3 length is 13 residues. The germline V gene has CDR1 SGHVS and CDR2 FNYEAQ. This CDR3 reads CVSSPGSAYEQYF. The CDR3 nucleotides are TGTGTCAGCAGCCCTGGGAGCGCCTACGAGCAGTACTTC.

This clonotype was recorded at least ten times. The genes are TRBV7-7 and TRBJ2-5, with 13 bases matching TRBD2. Germline CDR1 reads SSHAT; CDR2 reads FNYEAQ (reference sequence). This CDR3 is 16 amino acids long. After removal of 8 bases from V and 3 bases from J, the junction contained 9 bases not matched to a gene. The CDR3 sequence: CASGQPGTSGEETQYF. The CDR3 DNA is TGTGCCAGCGGCCAACCAGGGACTAGCGGGGAAGAGACCCAGTACTTC.

A word on this clonotype: At one end, the junction sequence differs from germline, possibly due to a read error. The rearrangement uses TRBV19 and TRBJ1-2, with TRBD1 identical over 10 bases. Germline lookup yields CDR1 LNHDA and CDR2 SQIVND (reference sequence). This CDR3 contains 13 residues. The CDR3 nucleotides read TGTGCCAGTACGGACAGGGGGTACTATGTCTACACCTTC. Protein product: CASTDRGYYVYTF.